What follows are 18 T cell receptor beta chains derived from one specimen sequenced in a study of T-cell memory formation after mild COVID-19 (dated by TCRdb to about 2021). The library was prepared using 5' RACE. Sequencing relied on an Illumina NovaSeq 6000. The public reads were quality trimmed at Q25 with fastp and then assembled into clones with MiXCR by TCRdb, keeping productive beta chains. CDR3 protein sequences are deduplicated, and each keeps its most common genes and DNA. The table for this sample lists 210,000 or so distinct CDR3 sequences; about 27% of them were counted only once. The top ten clonotypes cover 10% to 12% of the sample. The source material was PBMCs or a T cell subset sorted from them (not recorded which). The receptors shown here come from an adult woman who had mild COVID-19 (a few samples of this study predate the infection). The sample titles of this study are shuffled in the database, so cell type and time point are left out; the donor was told from shared clones.

This clonotype occurred once. The chain combines TRBV9 with TRBJ1-1; D is uncertain. Germline V gene lookup returns CDR1 SGDLS and CDR2 YYNGEE. This CDR3 spans 13 amino acids. Trimming cost V 8 bases and J 1 base, with 12 bases left between them. CDR3 sequence (DNA): TGTGCCAGAAACCGTGAGGGGAACACTGAAGCTTTCTTT. It is translated as CARNREGNTEAFF.

On this clonotype itself: The junction shows a germline mismatch at one end, possibly a read error. The chain combines TRBV7-7 with TRBJ2-2; TRBD2 matches at 7 bases. The CDR3 sequence is 13 residues long. CDR1 and CDR2 (germline): SSHAT, FNYEAQ (reference sequence). The CDR3 bases are TGTGCTAGCAGCCCTAGCGGCACCGGGGAGCTGTTTTTT. Encoded protein: CASSPSGTGELFF.

In this sample, this clonotype turned up many times. The chain employs TRBV5-1 and TRBJ1-1, with 8 nucleotides matching TRBD1. The CDR3 spans 16 residues. V trimming: 2 bases; J trimming: 0 bases; junction bases outside the gene matches: 6. Germline CDR1 SGHRS, CDR2 YFSETQ. The CDR3 sequence: CASSFQGALLNTEAFF. In DNA, the CDR3 is TGCGCCAGCAGCTTCCAGGGGGCTTTGCTGAACACTGAAGCTTTCTTT. Filled out from reference TRBV5-1 and TRBJ1-1, the complete variable domain reads KAGVTQTPRYLIKTRGQQVTLSCSPISGHRSVSWYQQTPGQGLQFLFEYFSETQRNKGNFPGRFSGRQFSNSRSEMNVSTLELGDSALYLCASSFQGALLNTEAFFGQGTRLTVV.

This chain links TRBV7-6 with TRBJ1-2; the D gene is possibly TRBD1 (5 bases). Germline CDR1 is SGHVS and CDR2 is FNYEAQ. V dropped 8 bases and J dropped 4 bases, with 14 bases sitting between them. The length of the CDR3 is 13 residues. The CDR3 coding sequence is TGTGCCAGCGGTCAGGGAAGCGGCTATGGCTACACCTTC. It encodes CASGQGSGYGYTF.

The J gene is TRBJ2-5, the V gene TRBV27; 11 bases match TRBD2. J was trimmed by 2 bases and V by 3 bases; bases with no gene match: 2. The CDR3 sequence is 15 residues long. Germline CDR1 reads MNHEY; CDR2 reads SMNVEV (reference sequence). The CDR3 region has the DNA TGTGCCAGCAGTTTCCTAGCGGGGGGTCAAGAGACCCAGTACTTC. Protein sequence: CASSFLAGGQETQYF.

This clonotype was detected once. This chain joins TRBV7-2 and TRBJ2-1, with TRBD1 identical over 11 bases. J was trimmed by 5 bases and V by 4 bases; bases with no gene match: 10. The CDR3 loop spans 17 amino acids. Germline V gene sequence: CDR1 SGHTA, CDR2 FQGNSA. DNA of the CDR3: TGTGCCAGCAGCTCCCGGACCCGGGACAGGGGGGACAATGAGCAGTTCTTC. Its translation: CASSSRTRDRGDNEQFF.

This clonotype appeared many times. J is TRBJ2-3 and V is TRBV20-1, with 11 bases matching TRBD2. V trimming: 0 bases; J trimming: 2 bases; junction bases outside the gene matches: 10. The CDR3 covers 18 residues. CDR1 and CDR2 (germline): DFQATT, SNEGSKA (reference sequence). CDR3 amino acids: CSARDLASGGLSTDTQYF. The CDR3, as DNA: TGCAGTGCTAGAGATCTGGCTAGCGGGGGGCTTTCCACAGATACGCAGTATTTT.

The J gene is TRBJ2-7, the V gene TRBV2, with 8 bases aligning to TRBD2. Germline V gives CDR1 SNHLY, CDR2 FYNNEI. The CDR3 extends over 16 amino acids. V trimming: 6 bases; J trimming: 5 bases; junction bases outside the gene matches: 15. The CDR3 protein is CASRWGSGTASHEQYF. The DNA for the CDR3 is TGTGCCAGCAGATGGGGTAGCGGGACGGCTTCCCACGAGCAGTACTTC.

The V call is TRBV4-2, the J call TRBJ2-3; 10 bases line up with TRBD2. Trimming removed 2 bases from V and 2 bases from J; junction bases left unmatched: 4. The CDR3 spans 16 residues. The germline V gene encodes CDR1 LGHNA and CDR2 YNFKEQ. The CDR3 loop is CASSQTGTSDTDTQYF. Here the CDR3 DNA reads TGTGCCAGCAGCCAAACCGGGACTAGCGACACAGATACGCAGTATTTT.

This clonotype was counted once. V gene TRBV4-1 combines with J gene TRBJ2-7; D is uncertain. The CDR3 consists of 14 residues. Germline CDR1 reads MGHRA; CDR2 reads YSYEKL. V was clipped by 4 bases and J by 3 bases, with 13 bases between them. In DNA, the CDR3 is TGCGCCAGCAGCCCTCTGCTGCTCGGCTACGAGCAGTACTTC. Its translation: CASSPLLLGYEQYF.

The chain employs TRBV7-6 and TRBJ1-1; TRBD1 matches 8 bases. The CDR3 runs to 15 residues. Germline V lookup: CDR1 SGHVS, CDR2 FNYEAQ. V was clipped by 5 bases and J by 5 bases; unmatched bases: 10. CDR3 nucleotide sequence: TGTGCCAGCAGCCCAAGACAGGGGAGTATGACTGAAGCTTTCTTT. This encodes CASSPRQGSMTEAFF.

V gene TRBV12-3 or TRBV12-4 combines with J gene TRBJ1-5; no definite D call. Trimming removed 7 bases at V and 0 bases at J, with 4 bases between. The CDR3 loop spans 12 amino acids. The chain's CDR3 is CASTDSNQPQHF. The CDR3 nucleotides read TGTGCCAGCACCGATAGCAATCAGCCCCAGCATTTT.

V gene TRBV13 combines with J gene TRBJ1-4; TRBD1 agrees at 8 bases. Unmatched junction bases numbered 6, after V lost 4 bases and J lost 8 bases. Germline loops: CDR1 PRHDT, CDR2 FYEKMQ (reference sequence). This CDR3 has 14 residues. The CDR3 sequence is CASSSGTGREKLFF. For the CDR3, the DNA is TGTGCCAGCAGCTCCGGGACAGGACGGGAAAAACTGTTTTTT.

This clonotype was observed a handful of times. The chain couples TRBV20-1 to TRBJ2-7, with D uncertain. The CDR3 totals 12 residues. Germline loops: CDR1 DFQATT, CDR2 SNEGSKA (reference sequence). V was clipped by 6 bases and J by 0 bases, with 9 bases between them. DNA of the CDR3: TGCAGTGCCATAAGGGACTCCTACGAGCAGTACTTC. Amino acid sequence: CSAIRDSYEQYF.

This clonotype was counted only a few times. V gene TRBV27 combines with J gene TRBJ2-2, with TRBD2 identical over 7 bases. J gave up 4 bases and V 5 bases, and 13 bases lay outside the gene matches. The CDR3 length is 17 residues. Germline V gene data show CDR1 as MNHEY and CDR2 as SMNVEV (reference sequence). CDR3 bases: TGTGCCAGCAGTCACCGGGAGGCAGGTTTCCTCACCGGGGAGCTGTTTTTT. Translating it yields CASSHREAGFLTGELFF.

This clonotype occurred a few times. The rearrangement joins TRBV20-1 to TRBJ2-7, with TRBD1 matching 10 bases. The germline CDR1 and CDR2 sequences are DFQATT and SNEGSKA (reference sequence). The CDR3 runs to 13 residues. Trimming took 5 bases from V and 5 from J; bases not matched to a gene: 6. The CDR3 sequence: CSAPGQGYDEQYF. The CDR3 nucleotides read TGCAGTGCTCCGGGACAGGGGTATGACGAGCAGTACTTC.

This clonotype appeared a few times. The chain uses TRBV6-6 and TRBJ2-1; 8 bases line up with TRBD1. Germline V gene sequence: CDR1 MNHNY, CDR2 SVGAGI (reference sequence). V dropped 5 bases and J dropped 7; count of bases not matched to a gene: 13. This CDR3 contains 16 residues. The CDR3 bases are TGTGCCAGCAGTCGCGGACAGGGAAAGTTATCTAATGAGCAGTTCTTC. It encodes CASSRGQGKLSNEQFF.

DNA of the CDR3: TGTGCCAGCACTCGAGGACTAGCGGGGGCAACAGATACGCAGTATTTT. It encodes CASTRGLAGATDTQYF. V usage is TRBV2 and J usage is TRBJ2-3; 13 nucleotides align to TRBD2. This CDR3 is 16 amino acids long. Germline values: CDR1 SNHLY, CDR2 FYNNEI. Trimming at V came to 7 bases and at J to 3 bases, leaving 7 bases not matched to a gene.